Following are 27 T cell receptor beta chains from one sample sequenced in a study of T cell responses to AZD1222 COVID-19 vaccine. Sequencing used immunoSEQ multiplex PCR; TCRdb keeps in-frame clones, though not all of them. This table holds some 170,000 clones, about 90% found once. Sequenced here: peripheral blood, sampled on day 0 of MenACWY control vaccination. These receptors were taken from an adult in good health.

The rearrangement links TRBV28 to TRBJ1-2; no clear D. Germline CDR1 and CDR2: MDHEN and SYDVKM. This CDR3 contains 13 residues. Trimming stripped 8 bases from V and 0 bases from J, with 10 bases between. The CDR3 region has the DNA TGTGCCAGCGGGGTTAAGACTAACTATGGCTACACCTTC. Encoded protein: CASGVKTNYGYTF.

This rearrangement joins TRBV29-1 to TRBJ2-3; 8 bases align to TRBD2. The V and J ends lost 2 bases and 6 bases, in that order; junction bases with no gene match: 7. This CDR3 region has 14 residues. CDR1 is SQVTM and CDR2 is ANQGSEA in the germline V gene. The DNA of the CDR3 is TGCAGCGTTGAACCGGGAGGGCCGTTGGATACGCAGTATTTT. It codes for CSVEPGGPLDTQYF.

J is TRBJ1-5 and V is TRBV6-2 or TRBV6-3, with a possible D match to TRBD1 (6 bases). This CDR3 has 16 residues. The V end was cut by 6 bases, the J end by 5 bases, with 20 bases between. Germline-derived CDR1 and CDR2 are MNHEY and SVGEGT. Here the CDR3 DNA reads TGTGCCAGCAGCCCTCTCCAGGCACAGGGACATCAGCCCCAGCATTTT. Protein product: CASSPLQAQGHQPQHF.

V gene TRBV25-1 combines with J gene TRBJ1-5; 7 bases fit TRBD1. The CDR3 sequence is 14 residues long. With V trimmed by 5 bases and J by 4 bases, 5 bases remained unmatched. Germline V gene lookup returns CDR1 MGHDK and CDR2 SYGVNS. The CDR3 DNA reads as TGTGCCAGCAGTCCAACAGGGGCGAATCAGCCCCAGCATTTT. It specifies CASSPTGANQPQHF.

The chain employs TRBV19 and TRBJ2-5; TRBD2 aligns across 12 bases. The V gene's germline CDR1 is LNHDA and CDR2 SQIVND (reference sequence). The V segment lost 7 bases and the J segment 4 bases; nucleotides outside the gene matches: 7. This CDR3 is built from 15 residues. The CDR3 here is CASTRTSGIGETQYF. As DNA, the CDR3 is TGTGCCAGTACCCGGACTAGCGGGATTGGAGAGACCCAGTACTTC.

CDR3 sequence: CASSGLAGASGSYNEQFF. CDR3 DNA: TGTGCCAGCAGTGGACTAGCGGGAGCCTCGGGCTCCTACAATGAGCAGTTCTTC. The chain uses TRBV5-4 and TRBJ2-1; 13 nucleotides agree with TRBD2. This CDR3 region has 18 residues. Trimming cost V 5 bases and J 0 bases; bases outside gene matches: 8. The germline V gene has CDR1 SGHNT and CDR2 YYREEE (reference sequence).

This clone has only one observation. The genes are TRBV18 and TRBJ1-1; weak D call: TRBD1 (5 bases). The CDR3 runs to 15 residues. V was clipped by 4 bases and J by 1 base, with 13 bases between them. CDR1 and CDR2 (germline): KGHSH, LQKENI. DNA of the CDR3: TGTGCCAGCTCACTTACCGACGGACAGAACACTGAAGCTTTCTTT. Translating gives CASSLTDGQNTEAFF.

This chain links TRBV10-3 with TRBJ1-5; no clear D. CDR1 and CDR2 from the germline V gene are ENHRY and SYGVKD. V lost 1 base and J 3 bases, leaving 7 bases between the germline ends. CDR3 length: 14 amino acids. As DNA, the CDR3 is TGTGCCATCAGTGAGTTCCCCGACAATCAGCCCCAGCATTTT. The encoded protein is CAISEFPDNQPQHF.

The chain uses TRBV6-5 and TRBJ2-7, with 9 bases lining up with TRBD1. CDR3 length: 14 amino acids. Trimming removed 6 bases from V and 5 bases from J; junction bases left unmatched: 8. Per the germline V gene, CDR1 is MNHEY and CDR2 is SVGAGI. This CDR3 is CASREGQGPDEQYF. CDR3 DNA: TGTGCCAGCAGGGAGGGACAGGGCCCGGACGAGCAGTACTTC.

This clone has just a few counts. The gene calls are TRBV19 and TRBJ1-2; tentative D call: TRBD1 (5 bases). This CDR3 spans 14 amino acids. From germline, CDR1 is LNHDA and CDR2 SQIVND (reference sequence). Trimming removed 6 bases from V and 8 bases from J, with 19 bases in between. CDR3 sequence reads: CASSRLGETGGYTF. The CDR3, as DNA: TGTGCCAGTAGCCGGTTAGGGGAAACGGGGGGCTACACCTTC.

The chain employs TRBV29-1 and TRBJ2-7; 9 nucleotides match TRBD1. Germline V lookup: CDR1 SQVTM, CDR2 ANQGSEA. This CDR3 is built from 12 residues. With V trimmed by 7 bases and J by 4 bases, 5 bases remained unmatched. The CDR3 here is CSASGQGYEQYF. CDR3 bases: TGCAGCGCCTCGGGACAGGGATACGAGCAGTACTTC.

The V and J genes are TRBV14 and TRBJ1-1, with 7 positions matching TRBD1. The CDR3 spans 15 residues. V shed 4 bases and J 4 bases; nucleotides not matched to a gene: 9. CDR1 SGHDN and CDR2 FVKESK come from the germline V gene. The CDR3 coding sequence is TGTGCCAGCAGCCTACGGACAGGCGGTGGCACTGAAGCTTTCTTT. Translation gives CASSLRTGGGTEAFF. Combining the CDR3 with reference TRBV14 and TRBJ1-1 gives the whole variable domain EAGVTQFPSHSVIEKGQTVTLRCDPISGHDNLYWYRRVMGKEIKFLLHFVKESKQDESGMPNNRFLAERTGGTYSTLKVQPAELEDSGVYFCASSLRTGGGTEAFFGQGTRLTVV.

This clone was detected a few times. The chain combines TRBV7-8 with TRBJ1-5; D is perhaps TRBD1 (5 bases). The CDR3 is made up of 15 amino acids. Germline assignment: CDR1 SGHVS and CDR2 FQNEAQ. V lost 2 bases and J lost 3, with 11 bases in between. CDR3 residues: CASSLTEGTNQPQHF. CDR3 bases: TGTGCCAGCAGCTTAACAGAAGGGACCAATCAGCCCCAGCATTTT.

The chain recombines TRBV19 with TRBJ1-5; D is undetermined. Looked up from germline, CDR1 is LNHDA and CDR2 is SQIVND (reference sequence). Trimming removed 1 base from V and 3 bases from J, with 10 bases in between. This CDR3 comprises 15 residues. The CDR3 loop is CASSIVGSNNQPQHF. CDR3 DNA sequence: TGTGCCAGTAGTATAGTAGGCAGTAACAATCAGCCCCAGCATTTT. The full variable domain, completed using reference TRBV19 and TRBJ1-5, is DGGITQSPKYLFRKEGQNVTLSCEQNLNHDAMYWYRQDPGQGLRLIYYSQIVNDFQKGDIAEGYSVSREKKESFPLTVTSAQKNPTAFYLCASSIVGSNNQPQHFGDGTRLSIL.

This chain joins TRBV28 and TRBJ1-2; D call uncertain. The CDR3 sequence is 16 residues long. V gave up 3 bases and J gave up 4 bases, with 18 bases separating them. In germline, CDR1 is MDHEN, CDR2 SYDVKM. The CDR3 nucleotides are TGTGCCAGCAGTTTCTTTAATCTCCCGACTGCCTATGGCTACACCTTC. Protein product: CASSFFNLPTAYGYTF.

The chain joins TRBV30 to TRBJ1-1; no reliable D call. Germline loops: CDR1 GTSNPN, CDR2 SVGIG (reference sequence). The CDR3 has 14 amino acids. V shed 3 bases and J shed 4 bases, with 15 bases lying between them. The CDR3 nucleotides read TGTGCCTGGAGGGTGGGGAGTCGGGGCACTGAAGCTTTCTTT. It specifies CAWRVGSRGTEAFF.

The chain uses TRBV5-5 and TRBJ2-3; perhaps D is TRBD1 or TRBD2 (5 bases each). The CDR3 runs 14 residues. The germline V and J ends were trimmed by 0 bases and 4 bases, with 9 bases remaining between them. Germline CDR1 and CDR2: SGHKS and YYEKEE (reference sequence). CDR3: CASSLGGTADTQYF. In nucleotides, the CDR3 is TGTGCCAGCAGCTTGGGAGGGACGGCAGATACGCAGTATTTT.

The chain joins TRBV7-3 to TRBJ2-1, with D possibly TRBD1 on 5 matching bases. Deletions cut 5 bases from V and 2 bases from J, with 16 bases between. Germline CDR1 and CDR2: SGHTA and FQGTGA. The CDR3 contains 16 residues. The CDR3 region is CASSPRAQPAYNEQFF. The DNA for the CDR3 is TGTGCCAGCAGCCCCAGGGCCCAACCGGCCTACAATGAGCAGTTCTTC.

The chain uses TRBV3-1 (or the pseudogene TRBV3-2) and TRBJ1-4; 7 nucleotides align to TRBD1. Germline V gene data show CDR1 as LGHDT and CDR2 as YNNKEL (reference sequence). J gave up 5 bases and V 5 bases, and 8 bases lay outside the gene matches. CDR3 size: 15 residues. CDR3 sequence reads: CASSTRQGPNEKLFF. The CDR3 nucleotides read TGTGCCAGCAGCACCCGACAGGGCCCAAATGAAAAACTGTTTTTT.

This clone has a single count. V gene TRBV28 combines with J gene TRBJ2-1, with D hard to call. V was pared by 5 bases and J by 4 bases, with 24 bases between. Germline values: CDR1 MDHEN, CDR2 SYDVKM. CDR3 length: 18 residues. Written as DNA, the CDR3 is TGTGCCAGCAGTAACCTCGCCCAGGTGATTTCTAGGTACAATGAGCAGTTCTTC. Translation gives CASSNLAQVISRYNEQFF.

The V call is TRBV6-2 or TRBV6-3, the J call TRBJ2-2; D is ambiguous. There are 15 residues in the CDR3. In germline, CDR1 is MNHEY, CDR2 SVGEGT. Trimming cost V 4 bases and J 5 bases, with 14 bases left between them. The CDR3 region has the DNA TGTGCCAGCAGTTCCCTACGCGGTAGTACCGGGGAGCTGTTTTTT. It yields the protein CASSSLRGSTGELFF.

The chain recombines TRBV30 with TRBJ1-5; weak D call: TRBD1 (5 bases). Germline V gene sequence: CDR1 GTSNPN, CDR2 SVGIG (reference sequence). The ends were cut back, 1 base at V and 7 bases at J, with 11 bases in the middle. The CDR3 totals 13 residues. The CDR3 loop reads CAWSGGLVQPQHF. The CDR3 nucleotides are TGTGCCTGGAGTGGGGGGTTGGTCCAGCCCCAGCATTTT.

V usage is TRBV7-3 and J usage is TRBJ1-2, with a tentative D call TRBD1 (5 bases). The CDR3 is 13 residues long. The germline V and J ends were trimmed by 3 bases and 8 bases, with 13 bases remaining between them. Germline V gene data show CDR1 as SGHTA and CDR2 as FQGTGA. The CDR3 sequence: CASSLRGLGGYTF. The CDR3 bases are TGTGCCAGCAGCTTGCGGGGGTTGGGCGGCTACACCTTC. Variable domain in full (rest from reference TRBV7-3 and TRBJ1-2): GAGVSQTPSNKVTEKGKYVELRCDPISGHTALYWYRQSLGQGPEFLIYFQGTGAADDSGLPNDRFFAVRPEGSVSTLKIQRTERGDSAVYLCASSLRGLGGYTFGSGTRLTVV.

The rearrangement joins TRBV19 to TRBJ1-2, with unresolved D. This CDR3 contains 15 residues. The germline V gene has CDR1 LNHDA and CDR2 SQIVND (reference sequence). The V gene lost 7 bases and the J gene lost 0 bases, with 15 bases spanning the gap. CDR3 loop: CASTVVGAANYGYTF. In DNA, the CDR3 is TGTGCCAGTACCGTAGTCGGTGCAGCTAACTATGGCTACACCTTC.

The rearrangement joins TRBV9 to TRBJ2-2, with TRBD2 matching over 11 bases. V was pared by 4 bases and J by 8 bases, with 7 bases of the junction left unmatched. This CDR3 is built from 15 residues. Per the germline V gene, CDR1 is SGDLS and CDR2 is YYNGEE. CDR3 sequence (DNA): TGTGCCAGCAGCCTCGGGACTAGCGGTCGGGGGGAGCTGTTTTTT. Translating it yields CASSLGTSGRGELFF. The variable domain in full, completed from reference TRBV9 and TRBJ2-2, reads DSGVTQTPKHLITATGQRVTLRCSPRSGDLSVYWYQQSLDQGLQFLIQYYNGEERAKGNILERFSAQQFPDLHSELNLSSLELGDSALYFCASSLGTSGRGELFFGEGSRLTVL.

The CDR3 protein is CATSDVGTDLTYGYTF. The CDR3, as DNA: TGTGCCACCAGTGATGTGGGGACCGACTTGACCTATGGCTACACCTTC. The chain links TRBV24-1 to TRBJ1-2; a weak D match, TRBD1 (5 bases). V lost 3 bases and J 4 bases, leaving 17 bases between the germline ends. This CDR3 is 16 amino acids long. CDR1 is KGHDR, CDR2 SFDVKD, per germline.

This clone was observed a single time. The chain uses TRBV28 and TRBJ2-7, with 9 nucleotides matching TRBD1. V trimming: 7 bases; J trimming: 3 bases; junction bases outside the gene matches: 13. Germline CDR1 reads MDHEN; CDR2 reads SYDVKM. The CDR3 has 16 amino acids. CDR3 loop: CASKVTGTGTDYEQYF. The CDR3 nucleotides read TGTGCCAGCAAGGTTACCGGGACAGGGACGGACTACGAGCAGTACTTC.